The table lists the clone carrying this T cell receptor (beta chain) with a few counts. Its target is unknown. The data derive from a study of T cells after yellow fever vaccination. Background on the study: The SMART-Seq v4 Ultra Low Input method served to prepare the low-cell-number fractions. Study findings and constraints: Once the booster was given, most primary-vaccination clones reappeared, at about 97% for CD4 and around 90% for CD8. A limited proportion of clonotypes was detected within both the CD4 and CD8 compartments.

V lost 1 base and J lost 3, with 6 bases in between. Per germline, CDR1 MDHEN and CDR2 SYDVKM. The CDR3 length is 13 residues. 5'RACE template switching added a universal primer site and UMIs to TCR cDNA. TCRdb recomputed calls from the 5' RACE reads with MiXCR, one row per CDR3 protein. Altogether 500,000 to 650,000 distinct CDR3 sequences are present, less than 20% being singletons, with the ten largest covering 17%. The source of this sequence is a man between 18 and 29 years old who received the YFV17D yellow fever vaccine. The input for sequencing was PBMCs, taken less than 6 days after the first yellow fever vaccination. The genes are TRBV28 and TRBJ1-2; no clear D gene. The CDR3 reads CASSLSGYYGYTF. The CDR3 coding sequence is TGTGCCAGCAGTTTATCTGGGTACTATGGCTACACCTTC.